A selection of T cell receptor gamma chains follows, all from one sample in a study of human gamma delta and Vdelta1 T cells. TCRdb called clones anew from the PCR reads with CATT. The repertoire holds several thousand gamma-chain clones, with around 50% as singletons. No antigen has been assigned to these receptors. Material: Vdelta1 gamma-delta T cells from blood grown in culture (DOT cells). The source is a human donor in good health. CDR3s include the opening cysteine and the closing phenylalanine or tryptophan. Each record gives: V gene, clone size, J gene, CDR3 protein, CDR3 DNA. For some rows the clone size is stated as once, few or many, or as a class when expanded; others skip it.

TRGV9	NA	TRGJ1/TRGJ2	CALWGNYYKKLF	TGTGCCTTGTGGGGAAATTATTATAAGAAACTCTTT
TRGV2	NA	TRGJP2	CATWDGLDEGWGSSDWIKTF	TGTGCCACCTGGGACGGGCTGGACGAGGGGTGGGGTAGTAGTGATTGGATCAAGACGTTT
TRGV3	few	TRGJP2	CATWLTDWIKTF	TGTGCCACCTGGCTTACTGATTGGATCAAGACGTTT
TRGV5	NA	TRGJ1/TRGJ2	CATWDRRYYKKLF	TGTGCCACCTGGGACAGGCGGTATTATAAGAAACTCTTT
TRGV8	few	TRGJP2	CATWDVGSSDWIKTF	TGTGCCACCTGGGACGTCGGTAGTAGTGATTGGATCAAGACGTTT
TRGV2	few	TRGJ1/TRGJ2	CATWDERGGKKLF	TGTGCCACCTGGGACGAACGGGGGGGTAAGAAACTCTTT
TRGV4	NA	TRGJ1/TRGJ2	CATWDQGSYKKLF	TGTGCCACCTGGGATCAAGGATCTTATAAGAAACTCTTT
TRGV8	NA	TRGJ1/TRGJ2	CATWASREKLF	TGTGCCACCTGGGCATCACGGGAGAAACTCTTT
TRGV3	few	TRGJ1/TRGJ2	CATWDRPYYKKLF	TGTGCCACCTGGGACAGACCCTATTATAAGAAACTCTTT
TRGV8	NA	TRGJP2	CATWDWIKTF	TGTGCCACCTGGGATTGGATCAAGACGTTT
TRGV8	NA	TRGJP2	CATWDSPPGSSDWIKTF	TGTGCCACCTGGGATAGCCCCCCAGGCAGTAGTGATTGGATCAAGACGTTT
TRGV9	NA	TRGJ1/TRGJ2	CALWEPHPDYYMKLF	TGTGCCTTGTGGGAGCCGCACCCCGATTATTATATGAAACTCTTT
TRGV10	medium-sized	TRGJ1/TRGJ2	CAAWSGGYKKLF	TGTGCTGCGTGGTCCGGAGGTTATAAGAAACTCTTT
TRGV4	once	TRGJ1/TRGJ2	CATWMTYYKKLF	TGTGCCACCTGGATGACTTATTATAAGAAACTCTTT
TRGV9	few	TRGJ1/TRGJ2	CALWEGYYKKLF	TGTGCCTTGTGGGAGGGATATTATAAGAAACTCTTT
TRGV10	NA	TRGJP2	CAAWDYRYGVSSDWIKTF	TGTGCTGCGTGGGATTATAGATATGGGGTTAGTAGTGATTGGATCAAGACGTTT
TRGV9	NA	TRGJ1/TRGJ2	CALWEVYAKKLF	TGTGCCTTGTGGGAGGTTTACGCTAAGAAACTCTTT
TRGV5	NA	TRGJ1/TRGJ2	CATWDSPGGYYKKLF	TGTGCCACCTGGGACAGTCCCGGCGGTTATTATAAGAAACTCTTT
TRGV9	few	TRGJ1/TRGJ2	CALWEVQSKKLF	TGTGCCTTGTGGGAGGTGCAGTCTAAGAAACTCTTT
TRGV9	NA	TRGJ1/TRGJ2	CALWEATTPNYYKKLF	TGTGCCTTGTGGGAGGCGACTACCCCGAATTATTATAAGAAACTCTTT
TRGV4	NA	TRGJ1/TRGJ2	CATWEGSYYKKLF	TGTGCCACCTGGGAGGGAAGTTATTATAAGAAACTCTTT
TRGV3	NA	TRGJP2	CATWDRHSSDWIKTF	TGTGCCACCTGGGACAGGCATAGTAGTGATTGGATCAAGACGTTT
TRGV2	NA	TRGJ1/TRGJ2	CATWDGTQKKLF	TGTGCCACCTGGGACGGTACCCAGAAGAAACTCTTT
TRGV9	few	TRGJ1/TRGJ2	CALWEAPNYYKKLF	TGTGCCTTGTGGGAGGCCCCGAATTATTATAAGAAACTCTTT
TRGV2	NA	TRGJ1/TRGJ2	CATWDARWGYKKLF	TGTGCCACCTGGGACGCCCGTTGGGGTTATAAGAAACTCTTT
TRGV8	few	TRGJ1/TRGJ2	CATWDRRGYYKKLF	TGTGCCACCTGGGATAGAAGGGGATATTATAAGAAACTCTTT
TRGV1	NA	TRGJP2	CATWDRPASSSDWIKTF	TGTGCCACCTGGGACAGACCTGCCTCTAGTAGTGATTGGATCAAGACGTTT
TRGV8	medium-sized	TRGJP2	CATWETGDWIKTF	TGTGCCACCTGGGAAACTGGGGATTGGATCAAGACGTTT
TRGV2	NA	TRGJ1/TRGJ2	CATWDGPGGYKKLF	TGTGCCACCTGGGACGGGCCCGGGGGATATAAGAAACTCTTT
TRGV4	NA	TRGJP2	CATWGSRVAGDWIKTF	TGTGCCACCTGGGGGAGCAGAGTCGCTGGTGATTGGATCAAGACGTTT
TRGV5	NA	TRGJ1/TRGJ2	CATWDLFGGLF	TGTGCCACCTGGGACTTGTTTGGTGGTCTCTTT
TRGV4	NA	TRGJ1/TRGJ2	CATWDDNYKKLF	TGTGCCACCTGGGATGATAATTATAAGAAACTCTTT
TRGV9	NA	TRGJP1	CALWEKTTGWFKIF	TGTGCCTTGTGGGAGAAGACCACTGGTTGGTTCAAGATATTT
TRGV4	few	TRGJ1/TRGJ2	CATWDGGYKKLF	TGTGCCACCTGGGATGGGGGTTATAAGAAACTCTTT
TRGV8	NA	TRGJP2	CATWTQSSDWIKTF	TGTGCCACCTGGACCCAAAGTAGTGATTGGATCAAGACGTTT
TRGV2	NA	TRGJ1/TRGJ2	CATWDGPWSSYKKLF	TGTGCCACCTGGGACGGGCCCTGGTCGAGTTATAAGAAACTCTTT
TRGV9	NA	TRGJ1/TRGJ2	CALWEARDYKKLF	TGTGCCTTGTGGGAGGCCCGGGATTATAAGAAACTCTTT
TRGV9	NA	TRGJ1/TRGJ2	CALWEGHYYKKLF	TGTGCCTTGTGGGAGGGCCATTATTATAAGAAACTCTTT
TRGV4	NA	TRGJP2	CATWVSGSSDWIKTF	TGTGCCACCTGGGTCTCCGGGAGTAGTGATTGGATCAAGACGTTT
TRGV5	few	TRGJ1/TRGJ2	CATWDRPGGDYKKLF	TGTGCCACCTGGGACAGGCCCGGGGGGGATTATAAGAAACTCTTT
TRGV9	NA	TRGJ1/TRGJ2	CALWGRWYKKLF	TGTGCCTTGTGGGGTCGATGGTATAAGAAACTCTTT
TRGV4	NA	TRGJ1/TRGJ2	CATWEYHKKLF	TGTGCCACCTGGGAGTACCATAAGAAACTCTTT
TRGV8	NA	TRGJP2	CATWVSPGDWIKTF	TGTGCCACCTGGGTCTCTCCCGGTGATTGGATCAAGACGTTT
TRGV4	few	TRGJ1/TRGJ2	CATWDAGYYKKLF	TGTGCCACCTGGGATGCCGGGTATTATAAGAAACTCTTT
TRGV9	NA	TRGJ1/TRGJ2	CALWEVQSIDYKKLF	TGTGCCTTGTGGGAGGTGCAATCTATAGATTATAAGAAACTCTTT
TRGV8	once	TRGJ1/TRGJ2	CATATKKLF	TGTGCCACCGCTACTAAGAAACTCTTT
TRGV4	few	TRGJ1/TRGJ2	CATWAPGYKKLF	TGTGCCACCTGGGCCCCAGGGTATAAGAAACTCTTT
TRGV3	once	TRGJ1/TRGJ2	CATWDANPNYYKKLF	TGTGCCACCTGGGACGCCAACCCGAATTATTATAAGAAACTCTTT
TRGV4	NA	TRGJ1/TRGJ2	CATWDELNYYKKLF	TGTGCCACCTGGGATGAATTGAATTATTATAAGAAACTCTTT
TRGV10	once	TRGJP1	CAAWDPGWFKIF	TGTGCTGCGTGGGACCCCGGTTGGTTCAAGATATTT
TRGV8	few	TRGJ1/TRGJ2	CATWDYPWQKLF	TGTGCCACCTGGGATTACCCCTGGCAGAAACTCTTT
TRGV10	NA	TRGJ1/TRGJ2	CAAWDWAHDYKKLF	TGTGCTGCGTGGGATTGGGCCCATGATTATAAGAAACTCTTT
TRGV4	once	TRGJP1	CATWDRDTGWFKIF	TGTGCCACCTGGGATCGAGACACTGGTTGGTTCAAGATATTT
TRGV4	NA	TRGJ1/TRGJ2	CATWDRKEYKKLF	TGTGCCACCTGGGACCGAAAGGAGTATAAGAAACTCTTT
TRGV3	NA	TRGJ1/TRGJ2	CATWDSPNYYKKLF	TGTGCCACCTGGGACAGTCCGAATTATTATAAGAAACTCTTT
TRGV2	NA	TRGJ1/TRGJ2	CATWDGQGLRKKLF	TGTGCCACCTGGGACGGGCAGGGGTTGAGAAAGAAACTCTTT
TRGV3	NA	TRGJ1/TRGJ2	CATWDRPTIGKKLF	TGTGCCACCTGGGACAGGCCGACTATTGGTAAGAAACTCTTT
TRGV5	NA	TRGJP2	CATWDRRGDWIKTF	TGTGCCACCTGGGACAGGCGAGGTGATTGGATCAAGACGTTT
TRGV9	NA	TRGJP	CALWEVHVELGKKIKVF	TGTGCCTTGTGGGAGGTGCATGTAGAGTTGGGCAAAAAAATCAAGGTATTT
TRGV8	NA	TRGJP1	CATWPHTTGWFKIF	TGTGCCACCTGGCCTCATACCACTGGTTGGTTCAAGATATTT